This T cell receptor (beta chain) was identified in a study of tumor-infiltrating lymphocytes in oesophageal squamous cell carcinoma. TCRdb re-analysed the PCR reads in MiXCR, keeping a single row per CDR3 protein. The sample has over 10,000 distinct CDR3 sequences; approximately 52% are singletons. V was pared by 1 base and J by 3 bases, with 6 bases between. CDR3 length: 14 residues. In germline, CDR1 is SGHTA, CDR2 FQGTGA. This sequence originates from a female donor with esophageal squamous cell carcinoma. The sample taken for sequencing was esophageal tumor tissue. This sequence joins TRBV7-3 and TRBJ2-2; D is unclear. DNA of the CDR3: TGTGCCAGCAGCTTAAACCAGTACACCGGGGAGCTGTTTTTT. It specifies CASSLNQYTGELFF.